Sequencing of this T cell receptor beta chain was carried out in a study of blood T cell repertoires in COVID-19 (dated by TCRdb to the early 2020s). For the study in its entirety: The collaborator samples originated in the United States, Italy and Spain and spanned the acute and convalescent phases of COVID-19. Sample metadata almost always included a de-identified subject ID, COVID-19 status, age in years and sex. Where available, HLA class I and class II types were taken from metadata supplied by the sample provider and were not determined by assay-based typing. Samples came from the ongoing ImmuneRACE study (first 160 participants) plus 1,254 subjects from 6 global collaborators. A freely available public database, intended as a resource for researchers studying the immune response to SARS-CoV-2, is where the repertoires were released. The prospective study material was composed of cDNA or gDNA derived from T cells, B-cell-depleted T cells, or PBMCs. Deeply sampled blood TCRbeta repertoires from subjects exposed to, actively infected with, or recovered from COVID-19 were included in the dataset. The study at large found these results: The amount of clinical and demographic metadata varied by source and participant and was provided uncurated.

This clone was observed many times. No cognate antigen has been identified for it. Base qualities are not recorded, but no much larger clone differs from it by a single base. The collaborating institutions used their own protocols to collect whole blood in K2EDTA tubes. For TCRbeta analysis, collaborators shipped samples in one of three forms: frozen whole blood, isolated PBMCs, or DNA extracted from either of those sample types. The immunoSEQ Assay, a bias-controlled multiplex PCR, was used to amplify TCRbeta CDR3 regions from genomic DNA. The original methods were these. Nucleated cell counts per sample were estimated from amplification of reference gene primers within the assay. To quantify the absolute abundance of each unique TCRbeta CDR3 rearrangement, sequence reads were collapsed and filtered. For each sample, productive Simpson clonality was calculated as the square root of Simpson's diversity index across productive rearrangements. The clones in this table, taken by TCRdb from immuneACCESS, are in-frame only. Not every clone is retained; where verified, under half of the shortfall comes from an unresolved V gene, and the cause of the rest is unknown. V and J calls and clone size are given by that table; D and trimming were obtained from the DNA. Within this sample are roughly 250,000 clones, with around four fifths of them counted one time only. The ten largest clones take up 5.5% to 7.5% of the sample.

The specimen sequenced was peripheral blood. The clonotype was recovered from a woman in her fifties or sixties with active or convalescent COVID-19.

The DNA sequence is as follows: TGTGCCAGCAGCCCAGGACAGGGAATGGATCAGCCCCAGCATTTT. Its translation is CASSPGQGMDQPQHF. Recombination joined TRBV5-4 with TRBJ1-5; the central 8 bases match TRBD1. The germline V end is reduced by 4 bases and the J end by 5 bases; junction bases left unmatched: 8. From the cysteine through the phenylalanine, the CDR3 covers 15 amino acids. Just the 45-base CDR3 DNA is kept, in frame starting at base 1. The germline V gene (reference sequence) gives CDR1 as SGHNT and CDR2 as YYREEE.